The 12 T cell receptor beta chains reported below all come from one sample, sequenced in a study of blood T cell repertoires in COVID-19. Only in-frame clones appear in the TCRdb table, and some are missing; sequencing was by immunoSEQ multiplex PCR. Of about 59,000 clones listed, 91% are singletons. Sequenced material: peripheral blood. The receptors stem from a human donor in a cohort sampled during active COVID-19.

The chain uses TRBV27 and TRBJ2-1; 11 bases are a match to TRBD2. The CDR3 totals 14 residues. Germline CDR1 MNHEY, CDR2 SMNVEV (reference sequence). J was trimmed by 13 bases and V by 5 bases; bases with no gene match: 10. This chain's CDR3 is CASSSGISGRAQFF. For the CDR3, the DNA is TGTGCCAGCAGTAGTGGTATTAGCGGGAGGGCCCAGTTCTTC.

The V call is TRBV18, the J call TRBJ2-7; TRBD2 aligns across 9 bases. Germline V lookup: CDR1 KGHSH, CDR2 LQKENI. The CDR3 length is 13 residues. After removal of 3 bases from V and 5 bases from J, the junction contained 2 bases not matched to a gene. The CDR3: CASSPGTSNEQYF. CDR3 coding DNA: TGTGCCAGCTCACCCGGGACTAGCAACGAGCAGTACTTC.

The chain couples TRBV24-1 to TRBJ1-1; no reliable D call. Trimming removed 5 bases from V and 4 bases from J, with 10 bases in between. The CDR3 sequence is 13 residues long. CDR1 and CDR2 from the germline V gene are KGHDR and SFDVKD. CDR3 protein: CATSGRASTEAFF. The CDR3 DNA sequence: TGTGCCACCAGTGGGAGGGCTAGCACTGAAGCTTTCTTT.

This chain connects TRBV5-1 to TRBJ2-2; a weak D match, TRBD1 (6 bases). CDR1 is SGHRS and CDR2 is YFSETQ in the germline V gene. The CDR3 consists of 15 residues. V lost 0 bases and J 4 bases, leaving 10 bases between the germline ends. This CDR3 reads CASSLGTVGTGELFF. The CDR3 DNA sequence: TGCGCCAGCAGCTTGGGGACAGTTGGCACCGGGGAGCTGTTTTTT.

In its sample, this clone was seen a few times. The chain couples TRBV7-3 to TRBJ1-1; D is ambiguous. The CDR3 consists of 16 residues. The V end was cut by 5 bases, the J end by 4 bases, with 20 bases between. Germline CDR1 SGHTA, CDR2 FQGTGA. CDR3 nucleotide sequence: TGTGCCAGCAGCCTAGATATGAGAGCCTCGGGCACTGAAGCTTTCTTT. Translation: CASSLDMRASGTEAFF. The whole variable domain, remainder taken from reference TRBV7-3 and TRBJ1-1, is GAGVSQTPSNKVTEKGKYVELRCDPISGHTALYWYRQSLGQGPEFLIYFQGTGAADDSGLPNDRFFAVRPEGSVSTLKIQRTERGDSAVYLCASSLDMRASGTEAFFGQGTRLTVV.

A single count supports this clone. The gene calls are TRBV6-1 and TRBJ1-2, with no clear D. Germline V gene lookup returns CDR1 MNHNS and CDR2 SASEGT. The CDR3 sequence is 14 residues long. V was shortened by 2 bases and J by 7 bases, with 14 bases between the two germline ends. CDR3 loop: CASSEQGGRRGYTF. CDR3 nucleotides: TGTGCCAGCAGTGAACAAGGCGGCCGGCGTGGCTACACCTTC.

The rearrangement uses TRBV7-9 and TRBJ1-1, with 10 bases matching TRBD1. The V and J ends lost 5 bases and 5 bases, in that order; junction bases with no gene match: 8. Germline V gives CDR1 SEHNR, CDR2 FQNEAQ (reference sequence). This CDR3 comprises 15 residues. Here the CDR3 DNA reads TGTGCCAGCAGCAAACGACAGGGGGCGGGTACTGAAGCTTTCTTT. Amino acids: CASSKRQGAGTEAFF.

This chain joins TRBV6-2 or TRBV6-3 and TRBJ2-4, with 12 bases that match TRBD2. Germline V lookup: CDR1 MNHEY, CDR2 SVGEGT. Trimming at V came to 2 bases and at J to 7 bases, leaving 0 bases not matched to a gene. The CDR3 runs to 14 residues. The CDR3 sequence: CASSYGTSGNIQYF. The DNA for the CDR3 is TGTGCCAGCAGTTACGGGACTAGCGGGAACATTCAGTACTTC.

The genes are TRBV7-6 and TRBJ2-4, with a weak D call TRBD2 (5 bases). The CDR3 is made up of 13 amino acids. The germline gives CDR1 SGHVS, CDR2 FNYEAQ. Trimming shortened V by 1 base and J by 6 bases, and 7 bases separated the two germline ends. CDR3 protein: CASSLGTANIQYF. The DNA for the CDR3 is TGTGCCAGCAGCTTAGGGACTGCAAACATTCAGTACTTC.

This clone was picked up one time. The genes are TRBV5-1 and TRBJ1-6, with D possibly matching TRBD1 (5 bases). The CDR3 is made up of 16 amino acids. CDR1 is SGHRS, CDR2 YFSETQ, per germline. V was cut by 1 base and J by 5 bases, with 13 bases left in between. The DNA of the CDR3 is TGCGCCAGCAGCTTGCGGGCGACAGCAGATAATTCACCCCTCCACTTT. Its translation: CASSLRATADNSPLHF. Variable domain in full (rest from reference TRBV5-1 and TRBJ1-6): KAGVTQTPRYLIKTRGQQVTLSCSPISGHRSVSWYQQTPGQGLQFLFEYFSETQRNKGNFPGRFSGRQFSNSRSEMNVSTLELGDSALYLCASSLRATADNSPLHFGNGTRLTVT.

A few counts support this clone. The chain uses TRBV9 and TRBJ1-5, with D possibly matching TRBD1 (6 bases). Germline values: CDR1 SGDLS, CDR2 YYNGEE. Trimming shortened V by 3 bases and J by 3 bases, and 13 bases separated the two germline ends. The CDR3 totals 15 residues. CDR3 sequence: CASSALGQTNQPQHF. CDR3 coding DNA: TGTGCCAGCAGCGCCCTTGGACAGACCAATCAGCCCCAGCATTTT. Supplemented by reference TRBV9 and TRBJ1-5, the full variable domain reads DSGVTQTPKHLITATGQRVTLRCSPRSGDLSVYWYQQSLDQGLQFLIQYYNGEERAKGNILERFSAQQFPDLHSELNLSSLELGDSALYFCASSALGQTNQPQHFGDGTRLSIL.

The chain has TRBV4-3 and TRBJ2-1; 13 nucleotides align to TRBD2. V lost 2 bases and J lost 1; bases outside the gene matches: 5. The CDR3 covers 18 residues. CDR1 is LGHNA and CDR2 is YSLEER in the germline V gene. The CDR3 loop is CASSQREGLAGSYNEQFF. DNA for the CDR3: TGCGCCAGCAGCCAAAGGGAGGGACTAGCGGGGTCCTACAATGAGCAGTTCTTC.